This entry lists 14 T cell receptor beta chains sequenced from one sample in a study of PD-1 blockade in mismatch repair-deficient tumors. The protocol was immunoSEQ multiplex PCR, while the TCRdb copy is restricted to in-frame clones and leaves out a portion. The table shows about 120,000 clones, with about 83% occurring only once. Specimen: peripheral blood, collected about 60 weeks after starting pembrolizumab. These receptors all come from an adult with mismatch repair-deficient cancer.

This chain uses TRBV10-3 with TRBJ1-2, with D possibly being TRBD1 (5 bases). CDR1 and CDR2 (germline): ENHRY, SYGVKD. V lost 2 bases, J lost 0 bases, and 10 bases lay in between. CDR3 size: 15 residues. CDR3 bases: TGTGCCATCAGTGAGCAGGGAGGAGCTAACTATGGCTACACCTTC. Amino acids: CAISEQGGANYGYTF.

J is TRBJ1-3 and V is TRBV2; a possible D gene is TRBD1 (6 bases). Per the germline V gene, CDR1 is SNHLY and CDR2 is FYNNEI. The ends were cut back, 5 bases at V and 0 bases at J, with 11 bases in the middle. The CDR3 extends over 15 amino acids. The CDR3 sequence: CASSIDRSSGNTIYF. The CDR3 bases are TGTGCCAGCAGTATTGACAGGAGCTCTGGAAACACCATATATTTT.

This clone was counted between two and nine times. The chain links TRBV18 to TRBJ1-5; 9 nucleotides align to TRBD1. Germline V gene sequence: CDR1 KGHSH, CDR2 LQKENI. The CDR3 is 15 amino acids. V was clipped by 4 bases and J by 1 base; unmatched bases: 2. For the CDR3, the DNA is TGTGCCAGCTCACGGACAGGGGAGAGCAATCAGCCCCAGCATTTT. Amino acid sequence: CASSRTGESNQPQHF. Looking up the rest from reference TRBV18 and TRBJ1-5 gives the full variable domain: NAGVMQNPRHLVRRRGQEARLRCSPMKGHSHVYWYRQLPEEGLKFMVYLQKENIIDESGMPKERFSAEFPKEGPSILRIQQVVRGDSAAYFCASSRTGESNQPQHFGDGTRLSIL.

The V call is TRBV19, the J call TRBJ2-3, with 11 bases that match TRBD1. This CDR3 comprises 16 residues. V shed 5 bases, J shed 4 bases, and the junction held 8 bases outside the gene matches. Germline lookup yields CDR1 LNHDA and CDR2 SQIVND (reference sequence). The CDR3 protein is CASSPVRDRGSDTQYF. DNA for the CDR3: TGTGCCAGTAGTCCGGTTAGGGACAGGGGGTCAGATACGCAGTATTTT.

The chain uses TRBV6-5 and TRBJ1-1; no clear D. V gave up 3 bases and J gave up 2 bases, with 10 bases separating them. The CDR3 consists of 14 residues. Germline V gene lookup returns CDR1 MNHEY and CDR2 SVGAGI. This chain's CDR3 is CASSYSGDNTEAFF. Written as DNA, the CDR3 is TGTGCCAGCAGTTATTCCGGGGATAACACTGAAGCTTTCTTT.

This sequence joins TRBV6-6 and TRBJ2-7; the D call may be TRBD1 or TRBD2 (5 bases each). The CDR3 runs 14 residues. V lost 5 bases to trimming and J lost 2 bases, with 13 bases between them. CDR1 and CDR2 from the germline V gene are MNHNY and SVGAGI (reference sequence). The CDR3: CASSPRDAAYEQYF. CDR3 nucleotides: TGTGCCAGCAGTCCCCGGGACGCAGCCTACGAGCAGTACTTC.

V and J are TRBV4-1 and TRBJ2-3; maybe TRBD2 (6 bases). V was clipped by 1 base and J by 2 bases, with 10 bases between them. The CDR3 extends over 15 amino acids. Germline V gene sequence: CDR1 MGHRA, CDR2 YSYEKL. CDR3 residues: CASSQVAGTTDTQYF. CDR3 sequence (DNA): TGCGCCAGCAGCCAAGTCGCGGGAACCACAGATACGCAGTATTTT.

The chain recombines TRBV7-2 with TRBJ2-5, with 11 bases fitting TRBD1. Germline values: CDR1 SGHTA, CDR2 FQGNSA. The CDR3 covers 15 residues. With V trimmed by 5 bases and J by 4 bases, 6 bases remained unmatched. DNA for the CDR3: TGTGCCAGCAGCCGTCCCGGGACAGGGGGAGAGACCCAGTACTTC. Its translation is CASSRPGTGGETQYF.

Here the CDR3 DNA reads TGTGCCCCTAGGAGGCGGGAGGGCCCCCAGGGCACCGGGGAGCTGTTTTTT. Its translation: CAPRRREGPQGTGELFF. This chain links TRBV19 with TRBJ2-2, with TRBD2 matching 9 bases. Germline trimming cut 11 bases from V and 4 bases from J; bases unmatched to any gene: 17. The CDR3 has 17 amino acids. Germline V gene sequence: CDR1 LNHDA, CDR2 SQIVND (reference sequence).

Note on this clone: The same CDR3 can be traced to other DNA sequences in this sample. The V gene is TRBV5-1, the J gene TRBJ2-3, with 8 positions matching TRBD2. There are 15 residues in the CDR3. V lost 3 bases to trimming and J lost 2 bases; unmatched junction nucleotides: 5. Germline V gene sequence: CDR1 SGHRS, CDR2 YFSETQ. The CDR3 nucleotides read TGCGCCAGCAGCTCCTTAGCGGGATCCACAGATACGCAGTATTTT. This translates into CASSSLAGSTDTQYF.

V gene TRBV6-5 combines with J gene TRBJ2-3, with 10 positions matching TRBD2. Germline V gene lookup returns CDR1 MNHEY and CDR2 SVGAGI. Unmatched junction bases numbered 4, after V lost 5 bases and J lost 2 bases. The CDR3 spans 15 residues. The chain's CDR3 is CASSRTSGFTDTQYF. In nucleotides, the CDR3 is TGTGCCAGCAGTCGGACTAGCGGATTCACAGATACGCAGTATTTT.

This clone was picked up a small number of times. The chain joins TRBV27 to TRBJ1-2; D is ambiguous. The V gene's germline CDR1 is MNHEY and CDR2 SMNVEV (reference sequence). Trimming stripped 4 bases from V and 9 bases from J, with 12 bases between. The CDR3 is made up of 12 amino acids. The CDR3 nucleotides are TGTGCCAGCAGTTCCCCTCTGGGGAGCTACACCTTC. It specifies CASSSPLGSYTF.

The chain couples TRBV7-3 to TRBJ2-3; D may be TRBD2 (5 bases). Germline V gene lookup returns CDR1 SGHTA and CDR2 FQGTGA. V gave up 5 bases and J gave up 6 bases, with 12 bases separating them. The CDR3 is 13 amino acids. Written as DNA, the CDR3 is TGTGCCAGCAGCGCCGGACTTGCGGATACGCAGTATTTT. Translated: CASSAGLADTQYF.

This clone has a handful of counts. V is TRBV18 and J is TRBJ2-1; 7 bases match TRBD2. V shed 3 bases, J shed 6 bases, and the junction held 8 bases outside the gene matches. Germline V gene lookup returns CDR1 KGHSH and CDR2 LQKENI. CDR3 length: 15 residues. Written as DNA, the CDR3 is TGTGCCAGCTCACCGGGGCTAGCGGAGGGCAATGAGCAGTTCTTC. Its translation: CASSPGLAEGNEQFF.